The 8 T cell receptor beta chains below were found in one sample sequenced in a study of blood T cell repertoires in COVID-19. Only in-frame clones appear in the TCRdb table, and some are missing; sequencing was by immunoSEQ multiplex PCR. Here the sample spans 140,000 to 150,000 clones, over 75% being singletons. Sequenced material: peripheral blood. Source of these receptors: a man aged 70-80 years with acute or convalescent COVID-19.

The rearrangement joins TRBV6-5 to TRBJ2-1; maybe TRBD2 (6 bases). The V gene's germline CDR1 is MNHEY and CDR2 SVGAGI. Deletions cut 4 bases from V and 8 bases from J, with 12 bases between. This CDR3 contains 13 residues. The DNA for the CDR3 is TGTGCCAGCAGTTCTACGACTAGACATGAGCAGTTCTTC. Its translation is CASSSTTRHEQFF.

The DNA of the CDR3 is TGTGCCAGTAGTATCCCCTTAACTGAAGCTTTCTTT. This gives the protein CASSIPLTEAFF. V and J are TRBV19 and TRBJ1-1, with no clear D. Trimming pared 3 bases from V and 5 bases from J, leaving 7 bases between. The CDR3 loop spans 12 amino acids. CDR1 is LNHDA, CDR2 SQIVND, per germline (reference sequence).

This chain connects TRBV5-1 to TRBJ1-2; D unresolved. CDR1 is SGHRS, CDR2 YFSETQ, per germline. V lost 4 bases and J 4 bases, leaving 23 bases between the germline ends. The CDR3 runs 17 residues. Written as DNA, the CDR3 is TGCGCCAGCAGCATGAGGCCAGTGGCACTGAACATCTATGGCTACACCTTC. This sequence encodes CASSMRPVALNIYGYTF.

The chain recombines TRBV19 with TRBJ1-5; TRBD1 matches at 7 bases. The CDR3 is 15 residues long. Germline-derived CDR1 and CDR2 are LNHDA and SQIVND (reference sequence). Trimming removed 6 bases from V and 2 bases from J; junction bases left unmatched: 7. The CDR3 reads CASRPGTEGNQPQHF. In DNA, the CDR3 is TGTGCCAGTAGGCCCGGGACAGAGGGCAATCAGCCCCAGCATTTT. Full variable domain (outside the CDR3, taken from reference TRBV19 and TRBJ1-5): DGGITQSPKYLFRKEGQNVTLSCEQNLNHDAMYWYRQDPGQGLRLIYYSQIVNDFQKGDIAEGYSVSREKKESFPLTVTSAQKNPTAFYLCASRPGTEGNQPQHFGDGTRLSIL.

This clone came up once. The genes are TRBV25-1 and TRBJ2-1, with D possibly being TRBD1 (6 bases). The V end lost 3 bases, the J end lost 3 bases, and 12 bases lay between the germline ends. The CDR3 has 15 amino acids. Germline V lookup: CDR1 MGHDK, CDR2 SYGVNS. The CDR3 is CASSDPGTIYNEQFF. Here the CDR3 DNA reads TGTGCCAGCAGTGATCCGGGGACAATCTACAATGAGCAGTTCTTC.

In its sample, this clone was seen a few times. The rearrangement joins TRBV5-1 to TRBJ1-4; D gene ambiguous. The germline V and J ends were trimmed by 2 bases and 0 bases, with 11 bases remaining between them. The CDR3 is 16 residues long. CDR1 and CDR2 from the germline V gene are SGHRS and YFSETQ. CDR3 in DNA: TGCGCCAGCAGCTTATTTCCCCCCGCAACTAATGAAAAACTGTTTTTT. It yields the protein CASSLFPPATNEKLFF. Complete variable domain (other parts from reference TRBV5-1 and TRBJ1-4): KAGVTQTPRYLIKTRGQQVTLSCSPISGHRSVSWYQQTPGQGLQFLFEYFSETQRNKGNFPGRFSGRQFSNSRSEMNVSTLELGDSALYLCASSLFPPATNEKLFFGSGTQLSVL.

This chain joins TRBV11-2 and TRBJ1-1; D gene ambiguous. The CDR3 is made up of 14 amino acids. Germline V CDR1 and CDR2: SGHAT, FQNNGV. Deletions cut 0 bases from V and 5 bases from J, with 10 bases between. CDR3: CASSLEPGSTEAFF. As DNA, the CDR3 is TGTGCCAGCAGCTTAGAGCCGGGATCGACTGAAGCTTTCTTT.

This chain joins TRBV11-2 and TRBJ2-5; 7 bases line up with TRBD1. Unmatched junction bases numbered 15, after V lost 0 bases and J lost 5 bases. This CDR3 is built from 18 residues. CDR1 and CDR2 (germline): SGHAT, FQNNGV. The CDR3 DNA is TGTGCCAGCAGCTTAGATCCCCTAAACAGGGGAAGTGTGGAGACCCAGTACTTC. Its translation is CASSLDPLNRGSVETQYF.